This T cell receptor (beta chain) was sequenced during a study of T-cell memory formation after mild COVID-19. Points from the study as a whole: Mostly located in CM and EM were contracting CD4+ clones, with contracting CD8+ clones located in EMRA.

With V trimmed by 5 bases and J by 5 bases, 21 bases remained unmatched. The CDR3 is 19 residues long. Turning to this clonotype: Its target is unknown.

TCRdb fed the 5' RACE reads into MiXCR, producing one record per CDR3 protein. This table has hundreds of thousands of distinct CDR3 sequences, approximately 29% appearing once. This clonotype was sampled from an adult woman who had mild COVID-19 (a few samples of this study predate the infection). Cell type and time point are not known. The rearrangement links TRBV12-3 or TRBV12-4 to TRBJ2-7; 10 bases map to TRBD1. Sequenced material: PBMCs or a T cell subset sorted from them (not recorded which). DNA of the CDR3: TGTGCCAGCAGTCTAACCAACCGGGACAGGGGCATATTAGGACACGAGCAGTACTTC. It specifies CASSLTNRDRGILGHEQYF.